These 23 T cell receptor beta chains were sequenced from one sample in a study of T-cell memory formation after mild COVID-19. Via MiXCR, TCRdb re-called the 5' RACE reads, giving one row per CDR3 protein. This sample has roughly 190,000 distinct CDR3 sequences; about 10% occur once, and the top ten carry around 2.9%. The source material was PBMCs or a T cell subset sorted from them (not recorded which). The receptors were sampled from a man younger than 35 who had mild COVID-19 (a few samples of this study predate the infection). Cell type and time point are not known.

The chain links TRBV20-1 to TRBJ1-2, with D maybe TRBD1 (5 bases). This CDR3 comprises 15 residues. Trimming pared 3 bases from V and 7 bases from J, leaving 21 bases between. Looked up from germline, CDR1 is DFQATT and CDR2 is SNEGSKA (reference sequence). CDR3 nucleotide sequence: TGCAGTGCTAGCCCCGCCGGGACGGTCGGTAGTGGCTACACCTTC. Its translation is CSASPAGTVGSGYTF.

This clonotype was recorded a few times. The J gene is TRBJ2-5, the V gene TRBV6-1; 10 bases fit TRBD1. The CDR3 spans 15 residues. Germline CDR1 reads MNHNS; CDR2 reads SASEGT. V gave up 5 bases and J gave up 2 bases; unmatched junction bases: 5. The CDR3 DNA follows: TGTGCCAGCAGTTCAAGACAGGGGGCTCAAGAGACCCAGTACTTC. This sequence encodes CASSSRQGAQETQYF.

V is TRBV5-1 and J is TRBJ1-2, with D hard to call. This CDR3 comprises 13 residues. Germline values: CDR1 SGHRS, CDR2 YFSETQ. V was shortened by 4 bases and J by 2 bases, with 9 bases between the two germline ends. The CDR3 protein is CASSPPENYGYTF. The CDR3 DNA reads as TGCGCCAGCAGCCCTCCCGAAAACTATGGCTACACCTTC.

V and J are TRBV7-9 and TRBJ1-5; D is unresolved. V was cut by 8 bases and J by 5 bases, with 13 bases left in between. The germline CDR1 and CDR2 sequences are SEHNR and FQNEAQ (reference sequence). The CDR3 loop spans 13 amino acids. In nucleotides, the CDR3 is TGTGCCAGCCGGCGGTCCCTCGATCAGCCCCAGCATTTT. This sequence encodes CASRRSLDQPQHF.

This clonotype turned up a few times. The chain couples TRBV5-6 to TRBJ1-5, with a weak D call TRBD1 (6 bases). The ends were cut back, 4 bases at V and 9 bases at J, with 23 bases in the middle. Germline CDR1 reads SGHDT; CDR2 reads YYEEEE. There are 16 residues in the CDR3. The CDR3 protein is CASSLLGGADNGPQHF. CDR3 sequence (DNA): TGTGCCAGCAGCCTCTTGGGGGGGGCCGACAATGGGCCCCAGCATTTT.

The rearrangement links TRBV9 to TRBJ1-3; D may be TRBD1 (5 bases). The ends were cut back, 4 bases at V and 3 bases at J, with 20 bases in the middle. CDR1 is SGDLS, CDR2 YYNGEE, per germline. This CDR3 is 17 amino acids long. The CDR3: CASSSSGGVLGGNTIYF. Here the CDR3 DNA reads TGTGCCAGCAGCTCCAGCGGAGGGGTCCTCGGTGGAAACACCATATATTTT.

In its sample, this clonotype was seen a few times. The chain employs TRBV7-9 and TRBJ1-4; D is uncertain. V dropped 4 bases and J dropped 1 base, with 13 bases sitting between them. The V gene's germline CDR1 is SEHNR and CDR2 FQNEAQ (reference sequence). The CDR3 loop spans 16 amino acids. In DNA form, the CDR3 reads TGTGCCAGCAGCTCCCCACGTGCTCGAACTAATGAAAAACTGTTTTTT. As protein: CASSSPRARTNEKLFF.

This clonotype was seen more than once but under ten times. This chain links TRBV5-1 with TRBJ1-3; no firm D call. Germline lookup yields CDR1 SGHRS and CDR2 YFSETQ. This CDR3 has 15 residues. V was clipped by 5 bases and J by 2 bases, with 14 bases between them. The CDR3 protein is CASSPTPEAGNTIYF. The CDR3 DNA reads as TGCGCCAGCAGTCCGACACCTGAAGCTGGAAACACCATATATTTT.

This chain joins TRBV6-5 and TRBJ2-2, with D perhaps given as TRBD1 or TRBD2 (6 bases each). Per the germline V gene, CDR1 is MNHEY and CDR2 is SVGAGI. The CDR3 loop spans 15 amino acids. V was clipped by 6 bases and J by 4 bases, with 15 bases between them. CDR3 bases: TGTGCCAGCAGCAAAGACAGGCGGGGCACCGGGGAGCTGTTTTTT. Amino acids: CASSKDRRGTGELFF.

This clonotype was seen ten or more times. The V and J genes are TRBV7-9 and TRBJ2-7, with D possibly matching TRBD1 (5 bases). Germline assignment: CDR1 SEHNR and CDR2 FQNEAQ (reference sequence). The V gene lost 5 bases and the J gene lost 4 bases, with 9 bases spanning the gap. This CDR3 is 12 amino acids long. Written as DNA, the CDR3 is TGTGCCAGCAGCCGTAGACAGTACGAGCAGTACTTC. Its translation is CASSRRQYEQYF.

The V call is TRBV19, the J call TRBJ2-7, with no clear D. V was pared by 4 bases and J by 8 bases, with 9 bases between. CDR1 LNHDA and CDR2 SQIVND come from the germline V gene (reference sequence). This CDR3 region has 11 residues. The CDR3 reads CASSNGGKQYV. In nucleotides, the CDR3 is TGTGCCAGTAGTAACGGTGGCAAGCAGTACGTC.

This clonotype was detected only a few times. The chain is built from TRBV7-2 and TRBJ1-6; 7 bases are a match to TRBD1. Losses at the gene ends were 1 base for V and 14 bases for J; bases not matched to a gene: 5. The V gene's germline CDR1 is SGHTA and CDR2 FQGNSA. The CDR3 runs 13 residues. The CDR3 DNA is TGTGCCAGCAGCTTAGACCGACAGGGTTCCCTCCACTTT. Translating gives CASSLDRQGSLHF. The whole variable domain, filled in from reference TRBV7-2 and TRBJ1-6, reads GAGVSQSPSNKVTEKGKDVELRCDPISGHTALYWYRQSLGQGLEFLIYFQGNSAPDKSGLPSDRFSAERTGGSVSTLTIQRTQQEDSAVYLCASSLDRQGSLHFGNGTRLTVT.

The chain couples TRBV9 to TRBJ2-3; D is unclear. The CDR3 consists of 12 residues. Germline V gene sequence: CDR1 SGDLS, CDR2 YYNGEE. V dropped 0 bases and J dropped 7 bases, with 6 bases sitting between them. The CDR3 loop is CASSVEANTQYF. CDR3 sequence (DNA): TGTGCCAGCAGCGTAGAAGCAAATACGCAGTATTTT.

The chain is built from TRBV12-3 or TRBV12-4 and TRBJ1-6, with D uncertain. V lost 6 bases to trimming and J lost 10 bases, with 22 bases between them. This CDR3 contains 16 residues. CDR3 sequence (DNA): TGTGCCAGCAGCTCCCTGACCGCAGGAGGAGGGTCACCCCTCCACTTT. This sequence encodes CASSSLTAGGGSPLHF.

This clonotype was observed a few times. An end of the junction does not agree with germline; a read error may underlie this. The gene calls are TRBV27 and TRBJ2-1; 8 nucleotides agree with TRBD1. Germline V gene lookup returns CDR1 MNHEY and CDR2 SMNVEV (reference sequence). The length of the CDR3 is 14 residues. CDR3 amino acids: CTSSIDRGYNEQFF. In DNA, the CDR3 is TGCACCAGCAGTATAGACAGGGGCTACAATGAGCAGTTCTTC.

The gene calls are TRBV5-1 and TRBJ1-6; 9 nucleotides align to TRBD1. V shed 4 bases, J shed 8 bases, and the junction held 7 bases outside the gene matches. This CDR3 has 15 amino acids. CDR1 is SGHRS and CDR2 is YFSETQ in the germline V gene. Here the CDR3 reads CASSNGDRVDSPLHF. CDR3 bases: TGCGCCAGCAGCAATGGGGACAGGGTTGATTCACCCCTCCACTTT.

This clonotype was detected ten times or more. The gene calls are TRBV12-3 or TRBV12-4 and TRBJ2-7; D ambiguous. There are 16 residues in the CDR3. Trimming took 4 bases from V and 0 from J, leaving 16 bases between them. CDR3 bases: TGTGCCAGCAGTTCGATGAGTCTCAGGAGCTCCTACGAGCAGTACTTC. Its translation: CASSSMSLRSSYEQYF.

The chain carries TRBV6-5 and TRBJ2-7; the D gene could be TRBD1 or TRBD2 (5 bases each). The CDR3 spans 16 residues. Per the germline V gene, CDR1 is MNHEY and CDR2 is SVGAGI. V was clipped by 0 bases and J by 0 bases, with 12 bases between them. CDR3 sequence reads: CASSYSRGAGSYEQYF. Written as DNA, the CDR3 is TGTGCCAGCAGTTACTCGAGAGGGGCAGGCTCCTACGAGCAGTACTTC.

The rearrangement links TRBV7-9 to TRBJ1-3; the D is unclear. Per germline, CDR1 SEHNR and CDR2 FQNEAQ (reference sequence). The ends were cut back, 5 bases at V and 0 bases at J, with 2 bases in the middle. This CDR3 region has 12 residues. CDR3 region: CASSTSGNTIYF. The CDR3 DNA sequence: TGTGCCAGCAGCACCTCTGGAAACACCATATATTTT. Based on the CDR3 plus reference TRBV7-9 and TRBJ1-3, the full variable domain is DTGVSQNPRHKITKRGQNVTFRCDPISEHNRLYWYRQTLGQGPEFLTYFQNEAQLEKSRLLSDRFSAERPKGSFSTLEIQRTEQGDSAMYLCASSTSGNTIYFGEGSWLTVV.

This clonotype was detected ten times or more. This rearrangement joins TRBV28 to TRBJ2-7, with 7 bases fitting TRBD1. The CDR3 loop spans 13 amino acids. Germline CDR1 and CDR2: MDHEN and SYDVKM. V lost 6 bases, J lost 2 bases, and 4 bases stayed unmatched. CDR3 DNA sequence: TGTGCCAGCAGCCCGGGACAGACCTACGAGCAGTACTTC. This sequence encodes CASSPGQTYEQYF. The variable domain in full, with the rest retrieved from reference TRBV28 and TRBJ2-7, is DVKVTQSSRYLVKRTGEKVFLECVQDMDHENMFWYRQDPGLGLRLIYFSYDVKMKEKGDIPEGYSVSREKKERFSLILESASTNQTSMYLCASSPGQTYEQYFGPGTRLTVT.

The chain has TRBV11-1 and TRBJ1-6; the match to TRBD1 covers 10 bases. This CDR3 comprises 15 residues. Germline CDR1 reads SGHAT; CDR2 reads FQDESV (reference sequence). V shed 3 bases, J shed 7 bases, and the junction held 3 bases outside the gene matches. The CDR3: CASSFDRGPNSPLHF. The CDR3 DNA sequence: TGTGCCAGCAGCTTTGACAGGGGGCCCAATTCACCCCTCCACTTT. The full variable domain, in which reference TRBV11-1 and TRBJ1-6 provide the parts outside the CDR3, is EAEVAQSPRYKITEKSQAVAFWCDPISGHATLYWYRQILGQGPELLVQFQDESVVDDSQLPKDRFSAERLKGVDSTLKIQPAELGDSAMYLCASSFDRGPNSPLHFGNGTRLTVT.

This rearrangement joins TRBV18 to TRBJ2-2; D is possibly TRBD1 (5 bases). Germline CDR1 is KGHSH and CDR2 is LQKENI. V was clipped by 1 base and J by 6 bases, with 12 bases between them. The CDR3 spans 15 residues. For the CDR3, the DNA is TGTGCCAGCTCACCACAAAGCAGGGTCCCCGGGGAGCTGTTTTTT. It encodes CASSPQSRVPGELFF.

This clonotype occurred a few times. V is TRBV5-4 and J is TRBJ2-1; perhaps D is TRBD1 or TRBD2 (6 bases each). Trimming left V 1 base short and J 8 bases short, with 10 bases between. The CDR3 runs 13 residues. Germline CDR1 and CDR2: SGHNT and YYREEE (reference sequence). CDR3 amino acids: CASSLLGGHEQFF. CDR3 coding DNA: TGTGCCAGCAGCTTGTTAGGGGGGCATGAGCAGTTCTTC.